Listed here are 14 T cell receptor beta chains from one sample, sequenced in a study of CD8+ T cells in alopecia areata. Reverse transcription of extracted RNA yielded cDNA, which provided the sequencing template. Generated by immunoSEQ multiplex PCR, the TCRdb table keeps only in-frame clones and is missing some. Here the sample spans about 190,000 clones, roughly three fifths being singletons. Indicated treatment: oral pan-JAK inhibitor, 5-10 mg twice daily. The sequencing used CD4+ T cells sorted from blood, collected at week 4, from a patient treated with tofacitinib. These receptor sequences come from a human donor with alopecia areata.

This clone has only a few counts. This sequence joins TRBV9 and TRBJ2-7; maybe TRBD2 (6 bases). This CDR3 comprises 15 residues. V lost 1 base to trimming and J lost 0 bases, with 11 bases between them. Per germline, CDR1 SGDLS and CDR2 YYNGEE. The CDR3 DNA follows: TGTGCCAGCAGCGTAACGGCGGGGACCTCCTACGAGCAGTACTTC. Its translation is CASSVTAGTSYEQYF.

The chain employs TRBV29-1 and TRBJ2-7; a weak D match, TRBD2 (6 bases). Trimming pared 6 bases from V and 0 bases from J, leaving 12 bases between. The CDR3 covers 13 residues. Germline loops: CDR1 SQVTM, CDR2 ANQGSEA. The CDR3: CSVDSGDSYEQYF. The CDR3 nucleotides read TGCAGCGTGGATTCGGGGGACTCCTACGAGCAGTACTTC.

This chain connects TRBV6-1 to TRBJ1-5; maybe TRBD1 (6 bases). V lost 4 bases to trimming and J lost 6 bases, with 10 bases between them. The germline gives CDR1 MNHNS, CDR2 SASEGT. The CDR3 is 13 residues long. The CDR3 reads CASSVQGGQPQHF. In nucleotides, the CDR3 is TGTGCCAGCAGTGTACAGGGAGGTCAGCCCCAGCATTTT.

The V gene is TRBV19, the J gene TRBJ1-1, with D possibly being TRBD1 (6 bases). Germline CDR1 reads LNHDA; CDR2 reads SQIVND (reference sequence). Trimming left V 5 bases short and J 0 bases short, with 19 bases between. The CDR3 is 17 amino acids. DNA for the CDR3: TGTGCCAGTAGTCCTCGATTGGACAGACTCATGAACACTGAAGCTTTCTTT. It is translated as CASSPRLDRLMNTEAFF. The full variable domain, rest sourced from reference TRBV19 and TRBJ1-1, is DGGITQSPKYLFRKEGQNVTLSCEQNLNHDAMYWYRQDPGQGLRLIYYSQIVNDFQKGDIAEGYSVSREKKESFPLTVTSAQKNPTAFYLCASSPRLDRLMNTEAFFGQGTRLTVV.

The chain uses TRBV5-1 and TRBJ2-1, with TRBD2 identical over 8 bases. This CDR3 is built from 15 residues. V shed 1 base, J shed 0 bases, and the junction held 0 bases outside the gene matches. The germline V gene encodes CDR1 SGHRS and CDR2 YFSETQ. The CDR3 sequence is CASSLSGSSYNEQFF. In nucleotides, the CDR3 is TGCGCCAGCAGCTTGAGCGGGAGCTCCTACAATGAGCAGTTCTTC.

The rearrangement joins TRBV7-2 to TRBJ1-2; TRBD1 is a possible D gene (6 bases). V dropped 5 bases and J dropped 2 bases, with 9 bases sitting between them. Germline values: CDR1 SGHTA, CDR2 FQGNSA. The CDR3 loop spans 13 amino acids. In nucleotides, the CDR3 is TGTGCCAGCAGCCCGGACAGCAACTATGGCTACACCTTC. It encodes CASSPDSNYGYTF. The entire variable domain, with the rest obtained from reference TRBV7-2 and TRBJ1-2, is as follows: GAGVSQSPSNKVTEKGKDVELRCDPISGHTALYWYRQSLGQGLEFLIYFQGNSAPDKSGLPSDRFSAERTGGSVSTLTIQRTQQEDSAVYLCASSPDSNYGYTFGSGTRLTVV.

The rearrangement uses TRBV20-1 and TRBJ1-2; no firm D call. The V gene lost 2 bases and the J gene lost 5 bases, with 6 bases spanning the gap. Germline V gene lookup returns CDR1 DFQATT and CDR2 SNEGSKA (reference sequence). The CDR3 contains 11 residues. In DNA, the CDR3 is TGCAGTGCTAGAAGAAGTTATGGCTACACCTTC. This encodes CSARRSYGYTF.

With regard to this clone: The sample has other DNA sequences that encode this CDR3 too. This chain links TRBV30 with TRBJ1-5; D gene uncertain. The CDR3 totals 13 residues. Trimming left V 0 bases short and J 4 bases short, with 7 bases between. Germline CDR1 and CDR2: GTSNPN and SVGIG (reference sequence). CDR3 region: CAWSVGVNQPQHF. CDR3 DNA: TGTGCCTGGAGTGTTGGGGTTAATCAGCCCCAGCATTTT.

The chain joins TRBV29-1 to TRBJ2-5; D perhaps matches TRBD2 (6 bases). The CDR3 covers 13 residues. V lost 4 bases and J 4 bases, leaving 13 bases between the germline ends. The germline gives CDR1 SQVTM, CDR2 ANQGSEA. The chain's CDR3 is CSVAVREGETQYF. In nucleotides, the CDR3 is TGCAGCGTTGCCGTGCGGGAAGGAGAGACCCAGTACTTC.

The V gene is TRBV7-7, the J gene TRBJ2-1, with TRBD2 matching 12 bases. Trimming removed 1 base from V and 3 bases from J; junction bases left unmatched: 4. In germline, CDR1 is SSHAT, CDR2 FNYEAQ (reference sequence). This CDR3 contains 17 residues. The CDR3 nucleotides are TGTGCCAGCAGCTTAGAGACTAGCGGGAGTTTCTACAATGAGCAGTTCTTC. Translating it yields CASSLETSGSFYNEQFF.

The chain uses TRBV7-2 and TRBJ2-7; the D gene is possibly TRBD1 (6 bases). CDR3 length: 15 amino acids. V was cut by 1 base and J by 5 bases, with 15 bases left in between. Germline CDR1 reads SGHTA; CDR2 reads FQGNSA. The CDR3 loop is CASSLEVGAINEQYF. For the CDR3, the DNA is TGTGCCAGCAGCTTAGAGGTGGGGGCCATCAACGAGCAGTACTTC.

The chain couples TRBV15 to TRBJ2-1; D is possibly TRBD1 (5 bases). The CDR3 length is 15 residues. Germline CDR1 reads LNHNV; CDR2 reads YYDKDF (reference sequence). Trimming stripped 1 base from V and 3 bases from J, with 10 bases between. This CDR3 is CATSRVGTGYNEQFF. The CDR3 bases are TGTGCCACCAGCAGAGTCGGAACAGGCTACAATGAGCAGTTCTTC.

The chain carries TRBV5-1 and TRBJ2-1; D is unclear. Germline V gives CDR1 SGHRS, CDR2 YFSETQ. This CDR3 is built from 16 residues. V was trimmed by 4 bases and J by 5 bases, leaving 19 bases between them. The CDR3 loop reads CASSRSRPPIDNEQFF. Written as DNA, the CDR3 is TGCGCCAGCAGCCGCAGCCGGCCTCCAATAGACAATGAGCAGTTCTTC.

The chain couples TRBV7-2 to TRBJ1-5; D ambiguous. Trimming cost V 5 bases and J 4 bases, with 15 bases left between them. This CDR3 comprises 15 residues. Per germline, CDR1 SGHTA and CDR2 FQGNSA. In DNA form, the CDR3 reads TGTGCCAGCAGCCGCGACACGACAAGGAATCAGCCCCAGCATTTT. Translation gives CASSRDTTRNQPQHF. The full variable domain, its missing parts supplied by reference TRBV7-2 and TRBJ1-5, is GAGVSQSPSNKVTEKGKDVELRCDPISGHTALYWYRQSLGQGLEFLIYFQGNSAPDKSGLPSDRFSAERTGGSVSTLTIQRTQQEDSAVYLCASSRDTTRNQPQHFGDGTRLSIL.